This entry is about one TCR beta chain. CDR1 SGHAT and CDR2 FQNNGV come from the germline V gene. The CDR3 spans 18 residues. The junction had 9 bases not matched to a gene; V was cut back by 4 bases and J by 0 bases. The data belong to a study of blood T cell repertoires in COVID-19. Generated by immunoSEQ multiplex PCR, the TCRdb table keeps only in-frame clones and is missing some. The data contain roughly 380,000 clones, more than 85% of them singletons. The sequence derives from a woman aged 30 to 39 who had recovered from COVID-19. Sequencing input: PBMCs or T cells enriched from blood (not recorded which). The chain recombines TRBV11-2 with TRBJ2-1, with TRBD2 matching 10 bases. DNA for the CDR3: TGTGCCAGCAGCTCCATTTGGCTAGCGGGAGCCTCCTACAATGAGCAGTTCTTC. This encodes CASSSIWLAGASYNEQFF.